One sample yielded the 10 T cell receptor beta chains listed below, sequenced in a study of T cells in Graves' hyperthyroidism and ophthalmopathy. From RNA transcripts, TCR beta CDR3 regions were amplified. Initially, a first-round RT-PCR of the TCR CDR3 employed the HTBI primer set. TCRdb re-analysed the multiplex PCR reads in MiXCR, keeping a single row per CDR3 protein. The sample holds 450,000 to 700,000 distinct CDR3 sequences, around 46% seen once. What was sequenced was peripheral blood or thyroid tissue (not recorded which). Receptors were obtained from a woman in her late teens or twenties with Graves' hyperthyroidism.

This clonotype was seen many times. The rearrangement uses TRBV9 and TRBJ1-4; TRBD1 aligns across 8 bases. The V and J ends lost 0 bases and 8 bases, in that order; junction bases with no gene match: 6. The CDR3 extends over 15 amino acids. Germline CDR1 is SGDLS and CDR2 is YYNGEE. The CDR3 DNA reads TGTGCCAGCAGCGTAGCAGGGGGCATAGGGGAAAAACTGTTTTTT. Protein product: CASSVAGGIGEKLFF. The variable domain in full, completed from reference TRBV9 and TRBJ1-4, reads DSGVTQTPKHLITATGQRVTLRCSPRSGDLSVYWYQQSLDQGLQFLIQYYNGEERAKGNILERFSAQQFPDLHSELNLSSLELGDSALYFCASSVAGGIGEKLFFGSGTQLSVL.

At least ten counts were recorded for this clonotype. V is TRBV12-3 or TRBV12-4 and J is TRBJ1-2; D is unresolved. The germline V and J ends were trimmed by 5 bases and 4 bases, with 14 bases remaining between them. The CDR3 spans 14 residues. CDR3 protein: CASSPRASLYGYTF. CDR3 in DNA: TGTGCCAGCAGTCCGCGAGCCTCCCTCTATGGCTACACCTTC.

CDR3 loop: CASSQESSRQETQYF. CDR3 in DNA: TGTGCCAGCAGCCAAGAATCCAGTAGGCAAGAGACCCAGTACTTC. This rearrangement joins TRBV9 to TRBJ2-5, with D uncertain. This CDR3 comprises 15 residues. V dropped 4 bases and J dropped 2 bases, with 15 bases sitting between them. Germline CDR1 is SGDLS and CDR2 is YYNGEE.

This clonotype was recorded at least ten times. The chain joins TRBV2 to TRBJ1-2, with D perhaps TRBD1 (5 bases). The V and J ends lost 7 bases and 8 bases respectively, with 17 bases between them. Germline CDR1 SNHLY, CDR2 FYNNEI. This CDR3 comprises 13 residues. The CDR3 DNA follows: TGTGCCAGCACTCCCCACAGGTCTAGGGGCTACACCTTC. This gives the protein CASTPHRSRGYTF.

The chain has TRBV10-3 and TRBJ2-7; 13 positions match TRBD2. Per the germline V gene, CDR1 is ENHRY and CDR2 is SYGVKD. J lost 7 bases, V lost 5 bases, and 11 bases had no gene match. The CDR3 length is 16 residues. CDR3 DNA sequence: TGTGCCATCAGTCTCCGGACTAGCGGGGGCGACAATGAGCAGTACTTC. Its protein product is CAISLRTSGGDNEQYF.

Comment on this clonotype: A read error may be the cause here, since a much bigger clone is one base away. The chain is built from TRBV6-1 and TRBJ1-2; possible D gene TRBD1, 5 bases. Between the trimmed V and J ends, which lost 9 bases and 5 bases, there was a span of 19 bases. CDR1 and CDR2 (germline): MNHNS, SASEGT. The CDR3 sequence is 14 residues long. The CDR3 is CASLLLGRLYGYTF. The CDR3 DNA is TGTGCCAGTTTGCTTTTGGGACGGCTTTATGGCTACACCTTC.

This clonotype was seen ten or more times. The chain uses TRBV9 and TRBJ1-5; maybe TRBD1 (5 bases). CDR1 and CDR2 (germline): SGDLS, YYNGEE. V was shortened by 0 bases and J by 5 bases, with 12 bases between the two germline ends. There are 15 residues in the CDR3. CDR3 amino acids: CASSVEARVDQPQHF. The CDR3 region has the DNA TGTGCCAGCAGCGTAGAAGCCAGGGTGGATCAGCCCCAGCATTTT.

About this clonotype: Germline and junction disagree at one end, which may indicate a read error. The chain has TRBV10-3 and TRBJ1-6; perhaps TRBD1 as D (5 bases). This CDR3 has 11 residues. Germline assignment: CDR1 ENHRY and CDR2 SYGVKD. Written as DNA, the CDR3 is TGTGCCATCAGGGGGGAGAGCCGCCTCTCCTTT. It codes for CAIRGESRLSF.

This sequence joins TRBV7-9 and TRBJ1-5, with D possibly TRBD1 on 5 matching bases. Trimming stripped 3 bases from V and 0 bases from J, with 18 bases between. The CDR3 consists of 18 residues. Germline V gene data show CDR1 as SEHNR and CDR2 as FQNEAQ (reference sequence). CDR3 loop: CASSFTGLAGYSNQPQHF. CDR3 nucleotide sequence: TGTGCCAGCAGCTTTACGGGACTAGCGGGGTATAGCAATCAGCCCCAGCATTTT.

Note on this clonotype: At one boundary the junction diverges from the germline segment, which might be a read error. The V call is TRBV5-1, the J call TRBJ1-2; the match to TRBD1 covers 12 bases. The germline V gene encodes CDR1 SGHRS and CDR2 YFSETQ. This CDR3 contains 15 residues. The CDR3 bases are TGTGCCAGCAGCTTAGATGGGACAGGGGGCGAAGGCTACACCTTC. Amino acid sequence: CASSLDGTGGEGYTF.